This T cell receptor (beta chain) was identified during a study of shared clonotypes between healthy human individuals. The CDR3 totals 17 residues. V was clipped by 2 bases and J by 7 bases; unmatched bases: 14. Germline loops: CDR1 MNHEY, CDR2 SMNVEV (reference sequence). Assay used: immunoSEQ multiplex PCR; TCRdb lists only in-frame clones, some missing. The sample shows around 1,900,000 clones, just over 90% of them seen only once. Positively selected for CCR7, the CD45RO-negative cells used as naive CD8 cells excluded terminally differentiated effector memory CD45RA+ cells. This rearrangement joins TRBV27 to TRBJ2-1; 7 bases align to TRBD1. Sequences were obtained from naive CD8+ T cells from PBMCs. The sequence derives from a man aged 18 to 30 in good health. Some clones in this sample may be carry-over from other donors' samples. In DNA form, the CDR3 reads TGTGCCAGCAGTTTACCCATCCCGGGACAGCCAACTAATGAGCAGTTCTTC. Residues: CASSLPIPGQPTNEQFF.